The rows below give T cell receptor beta chains drawn from one sample of a study of graft-versus-host responses after intestinal transplantation. Clones were sequenced by immunoSEQ multiplex PCR, and TCRdb holds only the in-frame ones, with some missing. This sample yields over 20,000 clones, of which 80% to 95% are seen a single time; approximately 42% belongs to the top ten. The starting material was PBMCs, obtained roughly 260 days after intestinal transplant. Receptors were obtained from a human patient who received an intestinal transplant, so some T cells may come from the graft donor. Each CDR3 is given with its conserved first and last residue. A D gene is named only where the DNA matches it firmly. Rows may omit the clone size; those that give it use once, few, many or a size class.

j_call d_call clone_size v_call cdr3_nt cdr3_aa
TRBJ2-1 TRBD2 . TRBV6-1 TGTGCCAGCAGTGAAGCGGGCCTAGCGGGGAGTAATGAGCAGTTCTTC CASSEAGLAGSNEQFF
TRBJ1-2 . . TRBV29-1 TGCAGCGTCGGTCAGGAAGGGTTGGGGTACACCTTC CSVGQEGLGYTF
TRBJ2-5 . . TRBV11-2 TGTGCCAGCAGCTCGACAGGTCAAGAGACCCAGTACTTC CASSSTGQETQYF
TRBJ2-7 . . TRBV6-5 TGTGCCAGCAGTTACTTGGCAGGGTCCTACGAGCAGTACTTC CASSYLAGSYEQYF
TRBJ2-7 . . TRBV7-9 TGTGCCAGCAGCTTAATTGCCGAGCTCTCCTACGAGCAGTACTTC CASSLIAELSYEQYF
TRBJ1-1 TRBD1 . TRBV6-5 TGTGCCAGCCTAACAGGGGGAACTGAAGCTTTCTTT CASLTGGTEAFF
TRBJ1-1 . . TRBV6-5 TGTGCCAGCAGTTACGGTCGGGCTTTCGCTGAAGCTTTCTTT CASSYGRAFAEAFF
TRBJ2-1 TRBD2 . TRBV28 TGTGCCAGCAGTTTCCCTCGGAGGAGGGGGGGACTAGCGGGAGGTCCTTCATACAATGAGCAGTTCTTC CASSFPRRRGGLAGGPSYNEQFF
TRBJ1-4 . once TRBV6-5 TGTGCCAGCAGTAGAGGGGGAACTAATGAAAAACTGTTTTTT CASSRGGTNEKLFF
TRBJ1-1 TRBD1 . TRBV5-1 TGCGCCAGCAGCTTGACAGGGGGAAGCACTGAAGCTTTCTTT CASSLTGGSTEAFF
TRBJ2-5 TRBD1 . TRBV5-1 TGCGCCAGCAGCACCGGCCGGGACAGCAAAAGTTTAGCTCAGTACTTC CASSTGRDSKSLAQYF
TRBJ2-1 TRBD2 . TRBV6-4 TGTGCCAGCAGTGACAGGAGCGGGGGGCACAATGAGCAGTTCTTC CASSDRSGGHNEQFF
TRBJ2-7 . once TRBV6-1 TGTGCCAGCGCGTTGCTCGACTCCCCCTACGAGCAGTACTTC CASALLDSPYEQYF
TRBJ2-1 TRBD2 . TRBV6-5 TGTGCCAGCAGTTACTCGGACGGGAGGGAAAATGAGCAGTTCTTC CASSYSDGRENEQFF
TRBJ1-5 . once TRBV29-1 TGCAGCGTTGGGGCCGCCGATCAGCCCCAGCATTTT CSVGAADQPQHF
TRBJ1-5 . . TRBV6-6 TGTGCCAGCAGTTACAACGGAGATCAGCCCCAGCATTTT CASSYNGDQPQHF
TRBJ2-3 TRBD2 . TRBV13 TGTGCCAGCAGCTTAAGAGCGGGGGGGGGAACAGATACGCAGTATTTT CASSLRAGGGTDTQYF
TRBJ2-6 TRBD1 . TRBV4-2 TGTGCCAGCAGCCAAGCTTCTGGACAGGTGTACTCTGGGGCCAACGTCCTGACTTTC CASSQASGQVYSGANVLTF
TRBJ2-3 TRBD2 . TRBV15 TGTGCCACCAGCAGAGCTGGGACTAGCGGGATCACAGATACGCAGTATTTT CATSRAGTSGITDTQYF
TRBJ2-7 TRBD1 . TRBV13 TGTGCCAGCAGCTGGGACAGGGACAACGAGCAGTACTTC CASSWDRDNEQYF
TRBJ1-6 TRBD1 . TRBV14 TGTGCCAGCAGCCACTCGGGACAGGGGGGTTCACCCCTCCACTTT CASSHSGQGGSPLHF
TRBJ2-2 . . TRBV18 TGTGCCAGCTCACCATTGCACAGATTGGGCGCCGGGGAGCTGTTTTTT CASSPLHRLGAGELFF
TRBJ1-5 . . TRBV6-5 TGTGCCAGCAGTTCCCCGAAGGGGAATCAGCCCCAGCATTTT CASSSPKGNQPQHF
TRBJ2-7 TRBD1 . TRBV4-1 TGCGCCAGCAGCCAAGGGACAGGCTACGAGCAGTACTTC CASSQGTGYEQYF
TRBJ2-5 . . TRBV2 TGTGCCAGCAGTGAATCCCTGGCAGGCATTAGGGAGACCCAGTACTTC CASSESLAGIRETQYF
TRBJ1-2 . . TRBV2 TGTGCCAGCAGGGCAGAAAACTATGGCTACACCTTC CASRAENYGYTF
TRBJ1-4 . . TRBV5-8 TGTGCCAGCAGCTTGTGGGGCGGACGCCGTGGAACGGAAAAACTGTTTTTT CASSLWGGRRGTEKLFF
TRBJ1-6 . . TRBV11-2 TGTGCCAGCAGCGGGCAGGGTCCCGGCCGATCACCCCTCCACTTT CASSGQGPGRSPLHF
TRBJ2-5 TRBD1 . TRBV5-1 TGCGCCAGCCGACAGGGGGCTGCGGAGACCCAGTACTTC CASRQGAAETQYF
TRBJ2-1 TRBD2 . TRBV27 TGTGCCAGCAGTTCCCTAGCGGGAGGGCCTTACAATGAGCAGTTCTTC CASSSLAGGPYNEQFF
TRBJ2-7 . . TRBV7-9 TGTGCCAGCAGCTCTCGAGTGGGGGTTTCCTACGAGCAGTACTTC CASSSRVGVSYEQYF
TRBJ1-6 TRBD1 . TRBV30 TGTGCCTACAAAACCGGGACAGGGAGGGTCTCACCCCTCCACTTT CAYKTGTGRVSPLHF
TRBJ2-5 . few TRBV5-1 TGCGCCAGCAGCTTGAGGGGTGGAGAGACCCAGTACTTC CASSLRGGETQYF
TRBJ1-1 TRBD1 . TRBV9 TGTGCCAGCAGCGTAACGGACAGGGTCGAAGCTTTCTTT CASSVTDRVEAFF
TRBJ2-2 . . TRBV6-1 TGTGCCAGCAGTGTGGGGCCGGACACCGGGGAGCTGTTTTTT CASSVGPDTGELFF
TRBJ2-1 TRBD1 . TRBV4-1 TGCGCCAGCAGCCGGCCACAGGGGTCCTACAATGAGCAGTTCTTC CASSRPQGSYNEQFF
TRBJ1-4 . few TRBV19 TGTGCCAGTAGTCCTATTGACAGAGATGAAAAACTGTTTTTT CASSPIDRDEKLFF